One and the same sample provided the 23 T cell receptor beta chains below, sequenced in a study of cytomegalovirus exposure and HLA in healthy donors (dated by TCRdb to 2017 to 2019). The library was made by the immunoSEQ multiplex PCR assay. The table was pulled from immuneACCESS by TCRdb, which kept in-frame rearrangements only. Such tables lose some clones; where checked, under half of the loss comes from unresolved V genes, and the rest has no known cause. This sample holds under 65,000 clones; about nine tenths were observed only once. Around 9.2% of the sample rests with the top ten. Sequencing used PBMCs. Receptors originate from a woman aged 18-29 years in good health and CMV-seropositive.

The table lists this clone with a few counts. The V and J genes are TRBV10-3 and TRBJ1-1; 7 nucleotides match TRBD1. The V gene end was trimmed by 10 bases and the J gene end by 0 bases; junction bases not matched to a gene: 8. This CDR3 spans 14 amino acids. Germline CDR1 and CDR2: ENHRY and SYGVKD. CDR3 DNA sequence: TGTGCCACCGGCATGGGACAGATGAACACTGAAGCTTTCTTT. It encodes CATGMGQMNTEAFF.

V gene TRBV19 combines with J gene TRBJ1-6; 11 bases map to TRBD1. The germline CDR1 and CDR2 sequences are LNHDA and SQIVND (reference sequence). The CDR3 totals 17 residues. Losses at the gene ends were 4 bases for V and 9 bases for J; bases not matched to a gene: 11. As DNA, the CDR3 is TGTGCCAGTAGTACGAAGGGACAGGGGGTATCAGGTTCACCCCTCCACTTT. This gives the protein CASSTKGQGVSGSPLHF.

This sequence joins TRBV29-1 and TRBJ2-2; 8 bases map to TRBD2. Germline CDR1 and CDR2: SQVTM and ANQGSEA. The V and J ends lost 6 bases and 2 bases, in that order; junction bases with no gene match: 5. The CDR3 spans 14 residues. The CDR3, as DNA: TGCAGCGTCCAGAGCGGGGGAAACACCGGGGAGCTGTTTTTT. This encodes CSVQSGGNTGELFF.

V is TRBV29-1 and J is TRBJ2-5; D is unclear. V shed 3 bases and J shed 5 bases, with 7 bases lying between them. The CDR3 covers 11 residues. The germline gives CDR1 SQVTM, CDR2 ANQGSEA. The CDR3 region is CSVDFRETQYF. CDR3 nucleotides: TGCAGCGTTGATTTTCGGGAGACCCAGTACTTC.

V usage is TRBV4-2 and J usage is TRBJ1-2; D may be TRBD1 (5 bases). The CDR3 consists of 15 residues. Germline CDR1 reads LGHNA; CDR2 reads YNFKEQ. V lost 1 base to trimming and J lost 6 bases, with 15 bases between them. The CDR3 bases are TGTGCCAGCAGCCAAGCTTCTCCAGGGATGGATGGCTACACCTTC. It is translated as CASSQASPGMDGYTF.

The J gene is TRBJ1-2, the V gene TRBV6-5, with 9 positions matching TRBD1. The CDR3 extends over 15 amino acids. Per germline, CDR1 MNHEY and CDR2 SVGAGI. Trimming took 6 bases from V and 0 from J; bases not matched to a gene: 5. The CDR3 DNA reads as TGTGCCAGCAGCCAACAGGGGGCTTCTAACTATGGCTACACCTTC. Residues: CASSQQGASNYGYTF.

J is TRBJ1-6 and V is TRBV7-6; weak D call: TRBD1 (6 bases). Trimming cost V 5 bases and J 6 bases, with 17 bases left between them. Germline CDR1 SGHVS, CDR2 FNYEAQ. The CDR3 runs 16 residues. CDR3 loop: CASSPAGGRGNSPLHF. The CDR3, as DNA: TGTGCCAGCAGCCCGGCGGGGGGGCGAGGTAATTCACCCCTCCACTTT. Filled out from reference TRBV7-6 and TRBJ1-6, the complete variable domain reads GAGVSQSPRYKVTKRGQDVALRCDPISGHVSLYWYRQALGQGPEFLTYFNYEAQQDKSGLPNDRFSAERPEGSISTLTIQRTEQRDSAMYRCASSPAGGRGNSPLHFGNGTRLTVT.

The rearrangement joins TRBV6-5 to TRBJ2-5, with 7 bases identical to TRBD2. The CDR3 extends over 14 amino acids. V was clipped by 2 bases and J by 5 bases; unmatched bases: 5. The germline gives CDR1 MNHEY, CDR2 SVGAGI. The DNA for the CDR3 is TGTGCCAGCAGTTACGCCGGGGGGTTTGAGACCCAGTACTTC. This codes for CASSYAGGFETQYF.

The rearrangement uses TRBV6-6 and TRBJ2-3; no reliable D call. Germline values: CDR1 MNHNY, CDR2 SVGAGI (reference sequence). V lost 5 bases to trimming and J lost 3 bases, with 9 bases between them. The CDR3 is made up of 13 amino acids. The CDR3 region is CASSTVTTDTQYF. CDR3 nucleotides: TGTGCCAGCAGTACCGTTACAACAGATACGCAGTATTTT.

The chain has TRBV5-8 and TRBJ2-1, with D possibly TRBD2 on 7 matching bases. Trimming took 5 bases from V and 2 from J, leaving 20 bases between them. The CDR3 is made up of 17 amino acids. In germline, CDR1 is SGHTS, CDR2 YDEGEE. CDR3 sequence reads: CASRILGGGLTYNEQFF. CDR3 nucleotide sequence: TGTGCCAGCAGGATCCTGGGCGGGGGCCTAACCTACAATGAGCAGTTCTTC. The whole variable domain, remainder taken from reference TRBV5-8 and TRBJ2-1, is EAGVTQSPTHLIKTRGQQATLRCSPISGHTSVYWYQQALGLGLQFLLWYDEGEERNRGNFPPRFSGRQFPNYSSELNVNALELEDSALYLCASRILGGGLTYNEQFFGPGTRLTVL.

The chain has TRBV4-3 and TRBJ2-1, with TRBD2 matching 8 bases. The CDR3 extends over 16 amino acids. Germline assignment: CDR1 LGHNA and CDR2 YSLEER. J was trimmed by 4 bases and V by 1 base; bases with no gene match: 6. This CDR3 reads CASSQGGSGDYNEQFF. The CDR3 DNA reads as TGCGCCAGCAGCCAAGGTGGTAGCGGGGATTACAATGAGCAGTTCTTC.

The rearrangement uses TRBV7-3 and TRBJ2-6; weak D call: TRBD1 (6 bases). The germline V gene has CDR1 SGHTA and CDR2 FQGTGA. V was clipped by 6 bases and J by 1 base, with 7 bases between them. The CDR3 contains 14 residues. CDR3 sequence reads: CASRTGSGANVLTF. CDR3 nucleotide sequence: TGTGCCAGCAGGACAGGATCTGGGGCCAACGTCCTGACTTTC.

The chain couples TRBV25-1 to TRBJ2-7, with 10 nucleotides matching TRBD1. The CDR3 is made up of 15 amino acids. From germline, CDR1 is MGHDK and CDR2 SYGVNS. V shed 3 bases, J shed 3 bases, and the junction held 5 bases outside the gene matches. DNA of the CDR3: TGTGCCAGCAGTGAGGGGACAGGGGCGCGCTACGAGCAGTACTTC. The encoded protein is CASSEGTGARYEQYF.

The chain carries TRBV18 and TRBJ1-2, with TRBD1 identical over 7 bases. Unmatched junction bases numbered 6, after V lost 4 bases and J lost 7 bases. Germline V CDR1 and CDR2: KGHSH, LQKENI. The CDR3 covers 13 residues. The CDR3 DNA sequence: TGTGCCAGCTCACGAGACAGGGACGGTGGCTACACCTTC. Translation: CASSRDRDGGYTF.

The genes are TRBV7-2 and TRBJ1-1; D possibly corresponds to TRBD1 (6 bases). The CDR3 contains 13 residues. Between the trimmed V and J ends, which lost 1 base and 5 bases, there was a span of 8 bases. Germline CDR1 SGHTA, CDR2 FQGNSA. CDR3 nucleotides: TGTGCCAGCAGCTTAGACAGGGATACTGAAGCTTTCTTT. Translated, it gives CASSLDRDTEAFF.

This chain joins TRBV28 and TRBJ1-2; the D is unclear. With 7 bases removed from V and 6 bases from J, the gap between germline ends came to 12 bases. This CDR3 has 12 residues. Germline V CDR1 and CDR2: MDHEN, SYDVKM. Written as DNA, the CDR3 is TGTGCCAGCACCTCAGGCTGGGATGGCTACACCTTC. Encoded protein: CASTSGWDGYTF.

This sequence joins TRBV19 and TRBJ2-1; tentative D call: TRBD1 (6 bases). The CDR3 is made up of 12 amino acids. Germline CDR1 and CDR2: LNHDA and SQIVND (reference sequence). Trimming left V 9 bases short and J 8 bases short, with 14 bases between. The CDR3 DNA reads as TGTGCCAGCGCCCGGACAGTCGATGAGCAGTTCTTC. It codes for CASARTVDEQFF.

This chain links TRBV7-9 with TRBJ2-5; D is possibly TRBD2 (7 bases). Germline assignment: CDR1 SEHNR and CDR2 FQNEAQ (reference sequence). This CDR3 is built from 15 residues. V lost 4 bases and J 5 bases, leaving 17 bases between the germline ends. The CDR3 bases are TGTGCCAGCAGCTCCCCGGGGGGCAGGGCTGAGACCCAGTACTTC. Translation: CASSSPGGRAETQYF.

The chain employs TRBV7-9 and TRBJ2-1; TRBD2 matches at 8 bases. This CDR3 is 15 amino acids long. The V and J ends lost 2 bases and 7 bases, in that order; junction bases with no gene match: 7. Germline loops: CDR1 SEHNR, CDR2 FQNEAQ (reference sequence). Here the CDR3 reads CASSLLGGVRNEQFF. DNA for the CDR3: TGTGCCAGCAGCTTACTCGGGGGGGTTCGGAATGAGCAGTTCTTC.

The chain recombines TRBV5-1 with TRBJ2-3, with D possibly being TRBD2 (7 bases). The CDR3 is made up of 15 amino acids. V lost 0 bases and J 3 bases, leaving 11 bases between the germline ends. Germline V gene sequence: CDR1 SGHRS, CDR2 YFSETQ. Here the CDR3 reads CASSLEGGRTDTQYF. CDR3 nucleotide sequence: TGCGCCAGCAGCTTGGAGGGGGGGCGGACAGATACGCAGTATTTT.

The chain joins TRBV2 to TRBJ2-1; 8 bases are shared with TRBD2. The ends lost 7 bases at V and 8 bases at J; junction bases unmatched: 4. The V gene's germline CDR1 is SNHLY and CDR2 FYNNEI. CDR3 length: 12 residues. CDR3 residues: CASTGGFDEQFF. CDR3 sequence (DNA): TGTGCCAGCACGGGGGGGTTCGATGAGCAGTTCTTC.

About this clone: One junction end disagrees with the germline gene, perhaps due to a read error. The chain combines TRBV7-7 with TRBJ2-2; a possible D gene is TRBD1 (5 bases). There are 15 residues in the CDR3. Germline V gives CDR1 SSHAT, CDR2 FNYEAQ (reference sequence). The CDR3: CASSLSQGGAGELFF. The DNA of the CDR3 is TGTGCTAGCAGCTTAAGTCAGGGCGGAGCCGGGGAGCTGTTTTTT.

This clone occurred once. V gene TRBV5-4 combines with J gene TRBJ2-1, with 13 bases aligning to TRBD2. Trimming removed 3 bases from V and 2 bases from J; junction bases left unmatched: 2. In germline, CDR1 is SGHNT, CDR2 YYREEE (reference sequence). This CDR3 is built from 16 residues. CDR3 DNA: TGTGCCAGCAGCTCTACTAGCGGGGGGGCCTACAATGAGCAGTTCTTC. Amino acids: CASSSTSGGAYNEQFF.